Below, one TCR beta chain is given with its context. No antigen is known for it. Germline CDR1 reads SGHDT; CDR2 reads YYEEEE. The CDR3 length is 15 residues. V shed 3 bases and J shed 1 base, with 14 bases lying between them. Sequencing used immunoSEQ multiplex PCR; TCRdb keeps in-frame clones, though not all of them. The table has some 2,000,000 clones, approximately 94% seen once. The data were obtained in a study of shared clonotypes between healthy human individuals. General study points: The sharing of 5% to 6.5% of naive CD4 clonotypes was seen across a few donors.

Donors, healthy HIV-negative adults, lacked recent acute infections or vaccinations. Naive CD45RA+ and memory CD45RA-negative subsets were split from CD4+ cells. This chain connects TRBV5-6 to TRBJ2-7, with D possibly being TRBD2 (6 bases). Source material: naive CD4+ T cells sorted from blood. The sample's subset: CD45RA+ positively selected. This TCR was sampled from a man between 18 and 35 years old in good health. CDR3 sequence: CASSSPGAGSYEQYF. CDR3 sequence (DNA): TGTGCCAGCAGCTCACCGGGAGCAGGATCCTACGAGCAGTACTTC.